This T cell receptor beta chain was documented in a study of early stage breast cancer tumors. Study-wide context: Of around 15 invasive breast tumors, twelve were hormone receptor-positive, HER2-negative.

Roughly 19-50 mg of tissue was diced for each tumor. On this clone: Its antigen is not known.

Overall study results and limits: Enriched TCRB sequences shared across patients were mostly commonly generated sequences. Compared with adjacent normal breast, tumors showed about 2.4-fold denser, more clonal T cells.

Measured with immunoSEQ multiplex PCR; TCRdb has only the in-frame clones, and not every one. The sample lists approximately 11,000 clones; approximately 72% were seen once. The source of this sequence is a person between 70 and 80 years old with breast cancer. The sequenced material came from breast tumor tissue.

CDR3 in amino acids: CASRTPSAGGRGEQYF. The CDR3, as DNA: TGTGCCAGCAGAACCCCTTCGGCGGGGGGCAGAGGCGAGCAGTACTTC. The rearrangement links TRBV6-6 to TRBJ2-7; 8 positions match TRBD2. Per the germline V gene, CDR1 is MNHNY and CDR2 is SVGAGI (reference sequence). With 6 bases clipped from V and 6 bases from J, the junction kept 16 bases outside the gene matches. The CDR3 has 16 amino acids.